These 14 T cell receptor beta chains were sequenced from one sample in a study of control samples from healthy donors and cancer patients (dated by TCRdb to 2020 to 2022). Libraries were prepared through the immunoSEQ multiplex PCR assay. TCRdb took this table from immuneACCESS and kept in-frame rearrangements with V and J called. Such tables lack part of the clones; where checked against another copy, unresolved V genes explain under half of the gap, and the rest is unexplained. This sample is represented by roughly 370,000 clones; around nine tenths of them were singletons. Of the sample, just under 6.5% is held by the ten largest clones. Input material: PBMCs. All receptors come from a man aged 35 to 55 with head and neck cancer.

The chain combines TRBV6-6 with TRBJ2-7; TRBD1 or TRBD2 may be the D gene (5 bases each). CDR3 length: 14 amino acids. Germline V gene sequence: CDR1 MNHNY, CDR2 SVGAGI (reference sequence). The V end lost 6 bases, the J end lost 2 bases, and 14 bases lay between the germline ends. CDR3 nucleotides: TGTGCCAGCAGGACCGACGGGACCACCTACGAGCAGTACTTC. Amino acid sequence: CASRTDGTTYEQYF.

V and J are TRBV3-1 (or the pseudogene TRBV3-2) and TRBJ1-3; no definite D call. Trimming stripped 1 base from V and 8 bases from J, with 15 bases between. Germline V CDR1 and CDR2: LGHDT, YNNKEL (reference sequence). The CDR3 runs 15 residues. For the CDR3, the DNA is TGTGCCAGCAGCCAAGGAAGGGAACCGGTAGACACCATATATTTT. As protein: CASSQGREPVDTIYF.

The chain uses TRBV3-1 (or the pseudogene TRBV3-2) and TRBJ2-7; D is undetermined. V was trimmed by 0 bases and J by 3 bases, leaving 12 bases between them. Germline-derived CDR1 and CDR2 are LGHDT and YNNKEL (reference sequence). This CDR3 is 15 amino acids long. The DNA for the CDR3 is TGTGCCAGCAGCCAAGACCGGGTCCGGCGCTACGAGCAGTACTTC. The encoded protein is CASSQDRVRRYEQYF.

In its sample, this clone was seen a few times. The chain joins TRBV2 to TRBJ2-2; D tentatively fits TRBD1 or TRBD2 (5 bases each). The germline gives CDR1 SNHLY, CDR2 FYNNEI. The CDR3 consists of 15 residues. V was pared by 3 bases and J by 7 bases, with 15 bases between. CDR3 region: CASSERRGQNGELFF. CDR3 DNA sequence: TGTGCCAGCAGTGAGAGACGGGGCCAAAACGGGGAGCTGTTTTTT.

This clone appeared once. The chain couples TRBV28 to TRBJ2-1; the D call may be TRBD1 or TRBD2 (5 bases each). In germline, CDR1 is MDHEN, CDR2 SYDVKM. CDR3 length equals 14 residues. The V and J ends lost 6 bases and 9 bases respectively, with 18 bases between them. Written as DNA, the CDR3 is TGTGCCAGCAGGGAATTTTCGGGACGCCGTGAGCAGTTCTTC. Amino acid sequence: CASREFSGRREQFF.

This clone was detected once. CDR3 DNA: TGTGCCAGCAGCGTAGGGATCCCCCAGAACGAGCAGTACTTC. Encoded protein: CASSVGIPQNEQYF. This sequence joins TRBV9 and TRBJ2-7; D ambiguous. Germline CDR1 SGDLS, CDR2 YYNGEE. The CDR3 consists of 14 residues. Trimming cost V 0 bases and J 5 bases, with 12 bases left between them.

This sequence joins TRBV25-1 and TRBJ2-1; D is possibly TRBD2 (6 bases). V dropped 3 bases and J dropped 8 bases, with 14 bases sitting between them. The germline V gene has CDR1 MGHDK and CDR2 SYGVNS. The CDR3 covers 14 residues. As DNA, the CDR3 is TGTGCCAGCAGTGATGAGGGGCCGGGGGATGAGCAGTTCTTC. It encodes CASSDEGPGDEQFF.

The chain is built from TRBV3-1 (or the pseudogene TRBV3-2) and TRBJ2-1; D not certain. Germline CDR1 LGHDT, CDR2 YNNKEL (reference sequence). The V end lost 1 base, the J end lost 5 bases, and 6 bases lay between the germline ends. The CDR3 consists of 13 residues. CDR3 loop: CASSQVPHNEQFF. CDR3 coding DNA: TGTGCCAGCAGCCAAGTTCCCCACAATGAGCAGTTCTTC.

V is TRBV2 and J is TRBJ1-5; the D is unclear. CDR1 is SNHLY, CDR2 FYNNEI, per germline. Trimming took 2 bases from V and 4 from J, leaving 12 bases between them. The CDR3 totals 15 residues. CDR3 region: CASSESLGGNQPQHF. CDR3 nucleotide sequence: TGTGCCAGCAGTGAAAGTCTGGGAGGGAATCAGCCCCAGCATTTT.

The chain uses TRBV5-6 and TRBJ2-5, with 10 positions matching TRBD2. V was pared by 3 bases and J by 5 bases, with 1 base of the junction left unmatched. CDR3 size: 13 residues. In germline, CDR1 is SGHDT, CDR2 YYEEEE. CDR3 nucleotides: TGTGCCAGCAGCTCGACTAGCGGGGAGACCCAGTACTTC. Residues: CASSSTSGETQYF.

V usage is TRBV4-2 and J usage is TRBJ1-1; TRBD1 aligns across 9 bases. Germline trimming cut 0 bases from V and 1 base from J; bases unmatched to any gene: 9. Germline V CDR1 and CDR2: LGHNA, YNFKEQ. CDR3 length: 18 residues. CDR3: CASSQDIEGTGWNTEAFF. In DNA, the CDR3 is TGTGCCAGCAGCCAAGATATCGAAGGGACAGGGTGGAACACTGAAGCTTTCTTT.

V is TRBV5-1 and J is TRBJ1-2; weak D call: TRBD1 (5 bases). The germline V and J ends were trimmed by 0 bases and 8 bases, with 17 bases remaining between them. In germline, CDR1 is SGHRS, CDR2 YFSETQ. The CDR3 is 15 amino acids. This chain's CDR3 is CASSLAPRAGEGYTF. The CDR3 coding sequence is TGCGCCAGCAGCTTGGCCCCCAGGGCGGGGGAGGGCTACACCTTC.

The chain is built from TRBV7-2 and TRBJ2-7; TRBD1 matches at 9 bases. Germline-derived CDR1 and CDR2 are SGHTA and FQGNSA. The CDR3 sequence is 16 residues long. Unmatched junction bases numbered 5, after V lost 1 base and J lost 1 base. This CDR3 reads CASSLGDRVSSYEQYF. CDR3 DNA: TGTGCCAGCAGCTTAGGGGACAGGGTCTCTTCCTACGAGCAGTACTTC.

This clone has a single count. The chain has TRBV19 and TRBJ1-5; 7 bases map to TRBD1. The CDR3 sequence is 14 residues long. The trim removed 6 bases at V and 7 bases at J, leaving 9 bases unmatched. The germline CDR1 and CDR2 sequences are LNHDA and SQIVND (reference sequence). Here the CDR3 reads CASSQGDRVQPQHF. As DNA, the CDR3 is TGTGCCAGTAGCCAGGGGGACCGGGTGCAGCCCCAGCATTTT.